A selection of T cell receptor beta chains follows, all from one sample in a study of identical twins. In TCRdb, the 5' RACE reads were re-called with MiXCR into one record per CDR3 protein. This table has a few hundred thousand distinct CDR3 sequences, around 9.6% appearing once. Another study also made use of these data, one on yellow fever vaccine responses in identical twins.

Sequenced sample: PBMCs. Receptors originate from a woman younger than 30 in good health. The CDR3 runs from the conserved cysteine through the conserved F or W. The order of the fields is clone size, D gene, V gene, J gene, CDR3 DNA, CDR3 protein. The D gene is left open where the match is weak. Clone size, where shown, is once, few, many, or a class for clones that have expanded.

clone size: few; D gene: TRBD2; V gene: TRBV4-1; J gene: TRBJ2-7; CDR3 DNA: TGCGCCAGCAGCCTAGCGGGAGGGATTACCTACGAGCAGTACTTC; CDR3 protein: CASSLAGGITYEQYF
clone size: -; D gene: -; V gene: TRBV4-3; J gene: TRBJ2-1; CDR3 DNA: TGCGCCAGCAGCCAAGCGGGCCAGGGTCGGAGCAATGAGCAGTTCTTC; CDR3 protein: CASSQAGQGRSNEQFF
clone size: many; D gene: -; V gene: TRBV18; J gene: TRBJ1-1; CDR3 DNA: TGTGCCAGCTCACCACCGAAGACACCACTCGAAGCTTTCTTT; CDR3 protein: CASSPPKTPLEAFF
clone size: many; D gene: TRBD2; V gene: TRBV11-2; J gene: TRBJ2-7; CDR3 DNA: TGTGCCAGCAGGCCAACGGCGGGAGGGAGTTTTAAGGGCTACGAGCAGTACTTC; CDR3 protein: CASRPTAGGSFKGYEQYF
clone size: -; D gene: -; V gene: TRBV4-1; J gene: TRBJ1-4; CDR3 DNA: TGCGCCAGCAGCTCCTGGGGGGGAGATGAAAAACTGTTTTTT; CDR3 protein: CASSSWGGDEKLFF
clone size: -; D gene: -; V gene: TRBV7-9; J gene: TRBJ1-3; CDR3 DNA: TGTGCCAGCACCCCGAGGGTGCAGGACACCATATATTTT; CDR3 protein: CASTPRVQDTIYF
clone size: -; D gene: TRBD1; V gene: TRBV5-5; J gene: TRBJ1-2; CDR3 DNA: TGTGCCAGCAGATCGGACAGGGTTTTTGGCTACACCTTC; CDR3 protein: CASRSDRVFGYTF
clone size: -; D gene: -; V gene: TRBV19; J gene: TRBJ2-5; CDR3 DNA: TGTGCCAGTAGTAAAAAAGACAACCAAGAGACCCAGTACTTC; CDR3 protein: CASSKKDNQETQYF
clone size: -; D gene: -; V gene: TRBV20-1; J gene: TRBJ2-7; CDR3 DNA: TGCAGTGCTAGAGGCTTCCGGGAGTGGCACGAGCAGTACTTC; CDR3 protein: CSARGFREWHEQYF
clone size: many; D gene: TRBD2; V gene: TRBV27; J gene: TRBJ2-5; CDR3 DNA: TGTGCCAGCAGTTTAAGTCTAGCGGACACCCAGTACTTC; CDR3 protein: CASSLSLADTQYF
clone size: few; D gene: -; V gene: TRBV12-3/TRBV12-4; J gene: TRBJ2-3; CDR3 DNA: TGTGCCAGCGGGCAAGCAGATACGCAGTATTTT; CDR3 protein: CASGQADTQYF
clone size: -; D gene: -; V gene: TRBV6-2/TRBV6-3; J gene: TRBJ2-7; CDR3 DNA: TGTGCCAGCGGTATGACGACCTACGAGCAGTACTTC; CDR3 protein: CASGMTTYEQYF
clone size: -; D gene: -; V gene: TRBV20-1; J gene: TRBJ2-3; CDR3 DNA: TGCAGTGCTCTACTAGGAGGGAGCACAGATACGCAGTATTTT; CDR3 protein: CSALLGGSTDTQYF
clone size: many; D gene: TRBD2; V gene: TRBV12-3/TRBV12-4; J gene: TRBJ2-1; CDR3 DNA: TGTGCCAGCAGTTTAGAGAGGACTAGCGGGAGGGGGGGTGAGCAGTTCTTC; CDR3 protein: CASSLERTSGRGGEQFF
clone size: many; D gene: -; V gene: TRBV7-8; J gene: TRBJ2-1; CDR3 DNA: TGTGCCAGCAGCGCGAGGACAACCTACAATGAGCAGTTCTTC; CDR3 protein: CASSARTTYNEQFF
clone size: -; D gene: TRBD1; V gene: TRBV12-3/TRBV12-4; J gene: TRBJ2-1; CDR3 DNA: TGTGCCAGCAGTCAAAAACCAGGGGGTGAGCAGTTCTTC; CDR3 protein: CASSQKPGGEQFF
clone size: -; D gene: -; V gene: TRBV6-5; J gene: TRBJ2-2; CDR3 DNA: TGTGCCAGCAGTTACTTGGGGGTTACCGGGGAGCTGTTTTTT; CDR3 protein: CASSYLGVTGELFF
clone size: many; D gene: -; V gene: TRBV6-2/TRBV6-3; J gene: TRBJ2-7; CDR3 DNA: TGTGCCAGCTCTAAAAGTGGGATGATACGGGAGCAGTACTTC; CDR3 protein: CASSKSGMIREQYF
clone size: -; D gene: -; V gene: TRBV12-3/TRBV12-4; J gene: TRBJ2-7; CDR3 DNA: TGTGCCAGCAGTTTTAGGGAGATCTACGAGCAGTACTTC; CDR3 protein: CASSFREIYEQYF
clone size: -; D gene: -; V gene: TRBV19; J gene: TRBJ2-6; CDR3 DNA: TGTGCCAGTATGTCATACGTGGGCAGAACTGGGGCCAACGTCCTGACTTTC; CDR3 protein: CASMSYVGRTGANVLTF
clone size: few; D gene: TRBD2; V gene: TRBV27; J gene: TRBJ2-7; CDR3 DNA: TGTGCCAGCAGTTTATCGATCACTAGCGGATTCATAGAGCAGTACTTC; CDR3 protein: CASSLSITSGFIEQYF
clone size: few; D gene: -; V gene: TRBV11-3; J gene: TRBJ2-5; CDR3 DNA: TGTGCCAGCAGCCGAGTCGCGGAGGAGACCCAGTACTTC; CDR3 protein: CASSRVAEETQYF
clone size: -; D gene: TRBD2; V gene: TRBV11-2; J gene: TRBJ2-3; CDR3 DNA: TGTGCCAGCAGCTCCCTAGGACTAGCGGGAGACCGAGATACGCAGTATTTT; CDR3 protein: CASSSLGLAGDRDTQYF
clone size: few; D gene: -; V gene: TRBV20-1; J gene: TRBJ2-7; CDR3 DNA: TGCAGTGCTAGGCGGAGGACTGGCAACGAGCAGTACTTC; CDR3 protein: CSARRRTGNEQYF
clone size: -; D gene: TRBD1; V gene: TRBV14; J gene: TRBJ2-7; CDR3 DNA: TGTGCCAGCAGCCAAGACGACAGGGGGCTAGGGGGATCCTACGAGCAGTACTTC; CDR3 protein: CASSQDDRGLGGSYEQYF
clone size: few; D gene: TRBD1; V gene: TRBV20-1; J gene: TRBJ2-7; CDR3 DNA: TGCAGTGCTAGAGCCTCGGACAGGGTTTTCGAGCAGTACTTC; CDR3 protein: CSARASDRVFEQYF
clone size: -; D gene: TRBD2; V gene: TRBV10-1; J gene: TRBJ2-3; CDR3 DNA: TGCGCCAGCAGTGTTAGAGCGGGAGATGGTACGCAGTATTTT; CDR3 protein: CASSVRAGDGTQYF
clone size: few; D gene: TRBD1; V gene: TRBV20-1; J gene: TRBJ1-5; CDR3 DNA: TGCAGTGCTTGGGACAGTCCCAATCAGCCCCAGCATTTT; CDR3 protein: CSAWDSPNQPQHF
clone size: few; D gene: TRBD2; V gene: TRBV12-3/TRBV12-4; J gene: TRBJ2-1; CDR3 DNA: TGTGCCAGCACCCAAAATACGGGAGGGCCAAACGAGCAGTTCTTC; CDR3 protein: CASTQNTGGPNEQFF
clone size: many; D gene: TRBD2; V gene: TRBV20-1; J gene: TRBJ2-5; CDR3 DNA: TGCAGTGCAAAAGCGGGAGGAAACCAAGAGACCCAGTACTTC; CDR3 protein: CSAKAGGNQETQYF
clone size: -; D gene: -; V gene: TRBV29-1; J gene: TRBJ2-1; CDR3 DNA: TGCAGCGTTGAAGAGGTAGGGAGCTCCTACAATGAGCAGTTCTTC; CDR3 protein: CSVEEVGSSYNEQFF
clone size: -; D gene: TRBD2; V gene: TRBV12-3/TRBV12-4; J gene: TRBJ2-5; CDR3 DNA: TGTGCCAGCAGTTTTCGAGCGGGGGGACAAGAGACCCAGTACTTC; CDR3 protein: CASSFRAGGQETQYF
clone size: -; D gene: TRBD1; V gene: TRBV15; J gene: TRBJ2-1; CDR3 DNA: TGTGCCACCAGCAGGGACAGGATCACTATCAATGAGCAGTTCTTC; CDR3 protein: CATSRDRITINEQFF